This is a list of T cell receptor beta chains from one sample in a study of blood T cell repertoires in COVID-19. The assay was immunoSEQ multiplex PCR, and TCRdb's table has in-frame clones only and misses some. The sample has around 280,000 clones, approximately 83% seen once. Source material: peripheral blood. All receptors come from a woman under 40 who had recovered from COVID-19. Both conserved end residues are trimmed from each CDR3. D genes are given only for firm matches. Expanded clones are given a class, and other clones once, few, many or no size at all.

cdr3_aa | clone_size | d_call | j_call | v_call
ASRDSETPYEQY | NA | NA | TRBJ2-7 | TRBV2
ASRPLEGTNYGYT | NA | NA | TRBJ1-2 | TRBV27
AISLTSGSVTDTQY | NA | TRBD2 | TRBJ2-3 | TRBV10-3
ASSLEYRGILIAPEAF | NA | TRBD1 | TRBJ1-1 | TRBV7-9
ASSHPTSGSFYEQF | NA | TRBD2 | TRBJ2-1 | TRBV4-1
SVKAGTGAKNIQY | NA | TRBD1 | TRBJ2-4 | TRBV29-1
ASSRRGQGSSEQY | NA | NA | TRBJ2-7 | TRBV21-1
ASSDVWPNQPQH | NA | NA | TRBJ1-5 | TRBV10-2
ASSYSSSNYGYT | NA | NA | TRBJ1-2 | TRBV5-4
ASSLGGGQGGDTQY | once | NA | TRBJ2-3 | TRBV5-1
ASSPPSTDTQY | NA | NA | TRBJ2-3 | TRBV18
ASSQLDRRSEAF | NA | TRBD1 | TRBJ1-1 | TRBV3-1/TRBV3-2
ASRQGQNTEAF | NA | TRBD1 | TRBJ1-1 | TRBV6-5
ASSIRDSTEAF | NA | TRBD1 | TRBJ1-1 | TRBV5-4
ASSPTSTAVGETQY | NA | NA | TRBJ2-5 | TRBV5-1
ASSPRTGAYDGYT | NA | TRBD1 | TRBJ1-2 | TRBV11-2
ASSREFTGNTIY | NA | NA | TRBJ1-3 | TRBV19
ASSRAGLAGGETQY | NA | TRBD2 | TRBJ2-5 | TRBV5-1
ASSLTGSTNEKLF | NA | NA | TRBJ1-4 | TRBV9
ASSSGNEQF | NA | NA | TRBJ2-1 | TRBV7-3
ASSVEDREVGTIY | NA | TRBD1 | TRBJ1-3 | TRBV9
ASTSAGLTDTQY | once | NA | TRBJ2-3 | TRBV11-2
ASSQDVRGGITGELF | NA | NA | TRBJ2-2 | TRBV3-1/TRBV3-2
ASSECLYRGSKNIQY | once | TRBD1 | TRBJ2-4 | TRBV25-1
ASSDQRGYGYT | NA | NA | TRBJ1-2 | TRBV2
ASSVAGQKLVGYGYT | once | TRBD1 | TRBJ1-2 | TRBV6-1
ASSYGTSASYEQY | NA | TRBD2 | TRBJ2-7 | TRBV3-1/TRBV3-2
ASSQPQSGGRDYEQY | NA | NA | TRBJ2-7 | TRBV4-1
ASSPTSGGRDTQY | NA | TRBD2 | TRBJ2-3 | TRBV6-4
ASSITGVSYEQY | NA | NA | TRBJ2-7 | TRBV19
ATSDRTGGKSLMLSSYNEQF | NA | TRBD1 | TRBJ2-1 | TRBV24-1
ASSIAAGRIYEQY | NA | NA | TRBJ2-7 | TRBV19
ASSQNRGNTEAF | NA | TRBD1 | TRBJ1-1 | TRBV5-1
ASGTGDANTGELF | NA | TRBD1 | TRBJ2-2 | TRBV5-1
ASSHEDNRDEKLF | NA | NA | TRBJ1-4 | TRBV4-3
ASTRRGELDEQF | NA | TRBD2 | TRBJ2-1 | TRBV7-8
ASSSRAHYGYT | NA | NA | TRBJ1-2 | TRBV12-3/TRBV12-4
ASSSSGGGSYNSPLH | NA | NA | TRBJ1-6 | TRBV11-2
ASSIFAGYEQY | NA | NA | TRBJ2-7 | TRBV19
ASSSYASGSYNEQF | NA | TRBD2 | TRBJ2-1 | TRBV27
APRGHAYEQY | NA | NA | TRBJ2-7 | TRBV19
AWSSQGDQPQH | NA | TRBD1 | TRBJ1-5 | TRBV30
ASSSGQGSGNTIY | NA | TRBD1 | TRBJ1-3 | TRBV7-2